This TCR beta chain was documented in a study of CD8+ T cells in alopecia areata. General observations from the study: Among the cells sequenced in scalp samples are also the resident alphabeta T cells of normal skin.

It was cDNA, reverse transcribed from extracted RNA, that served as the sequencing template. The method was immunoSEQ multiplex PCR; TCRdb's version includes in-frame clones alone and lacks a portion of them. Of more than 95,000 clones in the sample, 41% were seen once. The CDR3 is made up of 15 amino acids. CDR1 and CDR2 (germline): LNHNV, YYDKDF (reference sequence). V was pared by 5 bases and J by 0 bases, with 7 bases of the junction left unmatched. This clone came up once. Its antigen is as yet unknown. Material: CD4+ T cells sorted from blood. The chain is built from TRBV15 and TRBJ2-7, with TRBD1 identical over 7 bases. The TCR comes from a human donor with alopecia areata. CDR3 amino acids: CATSGPGQSSYEQYF. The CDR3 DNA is TGTGCCACCAGCGGACCGGGACAGAGCTCCTACGAGCAGTACTTC.